The 7 T cell receptor beta chains in this list originate from one sample, sequenced in a study of T cell changes during pregnancy in multiple sclerosis (dated 2019 in TCRdb). The library was generated by the immunoSEQ multiplex PCR assay. Entries here come from immuneACCESS through TCRdb and include only in-frame sequences with V and J called. Some clones fail to appear in such tables; in the studies checked, an unresolved V gene covers under half of the shortfall, and the cause of the remainder is unknown. This sample holds 45,000 to 55,000 clones; about 87% were observed only once. The biggest ten clones account for about 2% of the sample. This material consisted of peripheral blood, taken in the first trimester of pregnancy. The receptors come from a female donor with multiple sclerosis, enrolled in a pregnancy study.

The chain employs TRBV5-1 and TRBJ1-2, with D tentatively TRBD1 (5 bases). Germline lookup yields CDR1 SGHRS and CDR2 YFSETQ. The CDR3 is made up of 14 amino acids. Trimming shortened V by 0 bases and J by 3 bases, and 9 bases separated the two germline ends. CDR3 protein: CASSLGTTDYGYTF. The CDR3 nucleotides are TGCGCCAGCAGCTTGGGGACGACAGACTATGGCTACACCTTC.

The rearrangement uses TRBV19 and TRBJ1-1, with 8 bases aligning to TRBD1. Germline V gives CDR1 LNHDA, CDR2 SQIVND (reference sequence). V dropped 4 bases and J dropped 4; count of bases not matched to a gene: 5. The length of the CDR3 is 14 residues. This CDR3 is CASSNSGQVTEAFF. The CDR3, as DNA: TGTGCCAGTAGTAATTCGGGACAGGTCACTGAAGCTTTCTTT. The variable domain in full, completed from reference TRBV19 and TRBJ1-1, reads DGGITQSPKYLFRKEGQNVTLSCEQNLNHDAMYWYRQDPGQGLRLIYYSQIVNDFQKGDIAEGYSVSREKKESFPLTVTSAQKNPTAFYLCASSNSGQVTEAFFGQGTRLTVV.

The gene calls are TRBV11-2 and TRBJ1-6; 7 positions match TRBD1. Germline-derived CDR1 and CDR2 are SGHAT and FQNNGV. The CDR3 covers 15 residues. Germline trimming cut 6 bases from V and 5 bases from J; bases unmatched to any gene: 7. CDR3: CASSPGQTNNSPLHF. CDR3 coding DNA: TGTGCCAGCAGTCCGGGACAGACTAATAATTCACCCCTCCACTTT.

The J gene is TRBJ2-6, the V gene TRBV30; maybe TRBD1 (6 bases). Per germline, CDR1 GTSNPN and CDR2 SVGIG (reference sequence). The CDR3 sequence is 16 residues long. The ends were cut back, 0 bases at V and 1 base at J, with 10 bases in the middle. The CDR3: CAWSVLGGSGANVLTF. CDR3 sequence (DNA): TGTGCCTGGAGTGTACTAGGGGGTTCTGGGGCCAACGTCCTGACTTTC.

The genes are TRBV4-2 and TRBJ1-5; D remains unclear. V was trimmed by 0 bases and J by 2 bases, leaving 14 bases between them. Germline lookup yields CDR1 LGHNA and CDR2 YNFKEQ. The CDR3 consists of 17 residues. The CDR3 is CASSQDPKEEGNQPQHF. CDR3 coding DNA: TGTGCCAGCAGCCAAGACCCAAAGGAGGAGGGCAATCAGCCCCAGCATTTT.

J is TRBJ2-5 and V is TRBV5-1; TRBD2 matches 10 bases. The length of the CDR3 is 14 residues. CDR1 is SGHRS, CDR2 YFSETQ, per germline. Trimming cost V 2 bases and J 5 bases; bases outside gene matches: 3. The CDR3 DNA reads as TGCGCCAGCAGCTTAAAACTAGCGGGGGAGACCCAGTACTTC. Encoded protein: CASSLKLAGETQYF.

The chain employs TRBV11-1 and TRBJ1-1; a possible D gene is TRBD1 (5 bases). Trimming took off 2 bases at V and 4 bases at J, with 11 bases between the two ends. This CDR3 spans 14 amino acids. Germline V lookup: CDR1 SGHAT, CDR2 FQDESV (reference sequence). The CDR3 spells CASSLPGFGTEAFF. In DNA form, the CDR3 reads TGTGCCAGCAGCTTACCAGGGTTCGGCACTGAAGCTTTCTTT.